The following is a TCR beta chain sequence with its context. Its cognate antigen is unknown. V lost 1 base to trimming and J lost 8 bases; unmatched junction nucleotides: 6. CDR3 length equals 14 residues. The germline gives CDR1 SGHNT, CDR2 YENEEA. This entry comes from a study of cytomegalovirus exposure and HLA in healthy donors. Study results and limitations: Subsequent analysis found a tendency for first-cohort TCR clusters to co-occur within the 120 validation repertoires. Among TCR beta chains, those listed as cytomegalovirus-associated numbered over 150. Rarity held for most TCR sequences, but there were some public TCRs that occurred in many donors.

Profiling relied on immunoSEQ multiplex PCR, and the TCRdb table lists in-frame clones only, not all of them. This sample has fewer than 90,000 clones; 94% occur once, and the top ten carry roughly 2.1%. J is TRBJ1-2 and V is TRBV11-3; 8 nucleotides align to TRBD1. Sample: PBMCs. The TCR originated in a woman younger than 30 in good health and CMV-seronegative. In DNA form, the CDR3 reads TGTGCCAGCAGCTTAGGAGGACAGGGAAGGGGCTACACCTTC. This encodes CASSLGGQGRGYTF.